This T cell receptor (beta chain) was captured in a study of Ad26.COV2.S vaccination and SARS-CoV-2 variants. Study background: The authors gave Ad26.COV2.S intramuscularly, either once or twice 56 days apart.

Germline V gene data show CDR1 as SGDLS and CDR2 as YYNGEE. The CDR3 has 16 residues. V was trimmed by 0 bases and J by 0 bases, leaving 10 bases between them. Treatment reported: around 19 received Ad26.COV2.S at low or high dose, single or two shots; several received placebo; per-sample allocation not given. The samples date from day 63 after the first vaccine or placebo injection. Vaccination employed an Ad26 vector expressing the Wuhan-strain SARS-CoV-2 spike. Method: immunoSEQ multiplex PCR; TCRdb's copy keeps in-frame clones and lacks some. The sample records about 500,000 clones, around 89% being singletons.

This receptor was obtained from a person aged 18-65 years who received the Ad26.COV2.S COVID-19 vaccine or a placebo. The chain is built from TRBV9 and TRBJ1-3, with a tentative D call TRBD1 (5 bases). Sequenced material: peripheral blood, taken in a trial of Ad26.COV2.S vaccine versus placebo. Here the CDR3 DNA reads TGTGCCAGCAGCGTAGCGCTTGGACACTCTGGAAACACCATATATTTT. As protein: CASSVALGHSGNTIYF.